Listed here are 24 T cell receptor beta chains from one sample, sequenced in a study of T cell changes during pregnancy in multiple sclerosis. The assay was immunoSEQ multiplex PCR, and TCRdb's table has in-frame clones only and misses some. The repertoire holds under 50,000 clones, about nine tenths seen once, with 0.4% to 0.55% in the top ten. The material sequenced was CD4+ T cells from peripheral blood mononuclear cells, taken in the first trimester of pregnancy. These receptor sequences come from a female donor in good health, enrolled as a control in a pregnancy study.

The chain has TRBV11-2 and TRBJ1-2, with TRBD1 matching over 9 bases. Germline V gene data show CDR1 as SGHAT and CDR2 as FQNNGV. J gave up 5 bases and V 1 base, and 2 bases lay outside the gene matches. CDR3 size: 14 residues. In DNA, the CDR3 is TGTGCCAGCAGCTTAGGGGGGACAGGGTATGGCTACACCTTC. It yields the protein CASSLGGTGYGYTF.

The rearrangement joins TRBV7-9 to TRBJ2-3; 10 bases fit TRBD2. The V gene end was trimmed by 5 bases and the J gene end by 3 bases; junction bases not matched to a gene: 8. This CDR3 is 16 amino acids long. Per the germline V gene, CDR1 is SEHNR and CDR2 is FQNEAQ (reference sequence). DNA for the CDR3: TGTGCCAGCAGCCGAAGCGGGGGGGCCGGGACAGATACGCAGTATTTT. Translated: CASSRSGGAGTDTQYF. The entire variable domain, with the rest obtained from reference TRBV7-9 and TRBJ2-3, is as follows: DTGVSQNPRHKITKRGQNVTFRCDPISEHNRLYWYRQTLGQGPEFLTYFQNEAQLEKSRLLSDRFSAERPKGSFSTLEIQRTEQGDSAMYLCASSRSGGAGTDTQYFGPGTRLTVL.

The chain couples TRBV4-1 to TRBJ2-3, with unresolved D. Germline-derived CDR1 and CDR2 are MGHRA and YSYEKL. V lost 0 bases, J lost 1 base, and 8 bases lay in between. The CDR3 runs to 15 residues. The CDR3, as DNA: TGCGCCAGCAGCCAAGATATGAGCCGCACAGATACGCAGTATTTT. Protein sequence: CASSQDMSRTDTQYF.

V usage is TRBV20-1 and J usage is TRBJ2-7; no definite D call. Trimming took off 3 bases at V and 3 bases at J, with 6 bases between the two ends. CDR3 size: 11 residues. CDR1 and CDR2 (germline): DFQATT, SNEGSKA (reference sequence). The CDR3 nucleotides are TGCAGTGCTAGGGGCAGCTACGAGCAGTACTTC. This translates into CSARGSYEQYF.

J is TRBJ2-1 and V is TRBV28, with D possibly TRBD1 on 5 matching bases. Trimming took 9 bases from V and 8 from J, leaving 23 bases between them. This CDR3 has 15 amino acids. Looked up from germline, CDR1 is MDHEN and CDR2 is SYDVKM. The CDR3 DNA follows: TGTGCCAGTACAAGCTTGGGGCCCGTGAGCTATGAGCAGTTCTTC. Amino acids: CASTSLGPVSYEQFF.

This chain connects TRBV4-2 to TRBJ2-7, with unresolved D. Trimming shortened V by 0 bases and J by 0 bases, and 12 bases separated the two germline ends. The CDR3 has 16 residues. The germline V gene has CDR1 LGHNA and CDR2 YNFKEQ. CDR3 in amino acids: CASSQDPTGSSYEQYF. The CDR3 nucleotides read TGTGCCAGCAGCCAAGATCCTACGGGTAGCTCCTACGAGCAGTACTTC.

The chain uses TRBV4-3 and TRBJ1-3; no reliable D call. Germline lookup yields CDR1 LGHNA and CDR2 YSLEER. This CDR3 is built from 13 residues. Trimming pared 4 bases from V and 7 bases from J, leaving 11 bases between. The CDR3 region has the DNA TGCGCCAGCAGCCCTTCGGGGATCAACACCATATATTTT. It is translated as CASSPSGINTIYF.

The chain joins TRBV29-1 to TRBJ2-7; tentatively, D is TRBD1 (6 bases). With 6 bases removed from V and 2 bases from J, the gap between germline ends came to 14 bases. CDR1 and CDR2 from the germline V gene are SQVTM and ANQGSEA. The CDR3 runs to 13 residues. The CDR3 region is CSVYTQGPYEQYF. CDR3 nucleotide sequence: TGCAGCGTCTATACACAGGGACCCTACGAGCAGTACTTC.

The CDR3 reads CASSRRYGYTF. CDR3 sequence (DNA): TGTGCCAGTAGTAGGAGATATGGCTACACCTTC. J is TRBJ1-2 and V is TRBV19; D call uncertain. CDR3 length: 11 amino acids. Looked up from germline, CDR1 is LNHDA and CDR2 is SQIVND (reference sequence). Trimming took 4 bases from V and 5 from J, leaving 5 bases between them.

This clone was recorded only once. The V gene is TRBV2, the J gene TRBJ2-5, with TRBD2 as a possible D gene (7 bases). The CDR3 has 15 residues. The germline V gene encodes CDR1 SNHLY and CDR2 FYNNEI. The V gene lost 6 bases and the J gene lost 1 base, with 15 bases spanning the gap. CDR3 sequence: CASSRGAGVQETQYF. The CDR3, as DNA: TGTGCCAGCAGCCGGGGGGCGGGGGTCCAAGAGACCCAGTACTTC. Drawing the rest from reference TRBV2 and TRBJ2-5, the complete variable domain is EPEVTQTPSHQVTQMGQEVILRCVPISNHLYFYWYRQILGQKVEFLVSFYNNEISEKSEIFDDQFSVERPDGSNFTLKIRSTKLEDSAMYFCASSRGAGVQETQYFGPGTRLLVL.

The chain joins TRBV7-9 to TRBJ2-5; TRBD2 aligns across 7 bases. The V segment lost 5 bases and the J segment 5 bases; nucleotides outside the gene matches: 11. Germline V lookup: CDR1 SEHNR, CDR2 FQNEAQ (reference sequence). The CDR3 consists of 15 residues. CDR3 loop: CASSPRRREGETQYF. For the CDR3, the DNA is TGTGCCAGCAGCCCTCGGCGGAGGGAGGGCGAGACCCAGTACTTC.

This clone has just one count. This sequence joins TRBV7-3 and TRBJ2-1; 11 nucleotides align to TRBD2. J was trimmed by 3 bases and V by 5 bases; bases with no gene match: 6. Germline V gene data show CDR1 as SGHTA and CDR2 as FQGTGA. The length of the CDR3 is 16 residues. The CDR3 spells CASSPLSGGGYNEQFF. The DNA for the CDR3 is TGTGCCAGCAGCCCCCTTAGCGGGGGGGGCTACAATGAGCAGTTCTTC.

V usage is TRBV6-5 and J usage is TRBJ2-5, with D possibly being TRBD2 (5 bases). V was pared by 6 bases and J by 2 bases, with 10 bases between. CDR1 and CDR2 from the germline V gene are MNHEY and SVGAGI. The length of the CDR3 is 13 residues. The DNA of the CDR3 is TGTGCCAGCAGAAGAGGGATGCAAGAGACCCAGTACTTC. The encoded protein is CASRRGMQETQYF.

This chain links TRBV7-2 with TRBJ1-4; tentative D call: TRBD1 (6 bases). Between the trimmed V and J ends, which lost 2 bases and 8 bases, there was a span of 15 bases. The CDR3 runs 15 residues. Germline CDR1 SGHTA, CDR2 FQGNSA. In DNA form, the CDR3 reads TGTGCCAGCAGCTTACGAACAGGGATGGAAGAAAAACTGTTTTTT. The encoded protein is CASSLRTGMEEKLFF.

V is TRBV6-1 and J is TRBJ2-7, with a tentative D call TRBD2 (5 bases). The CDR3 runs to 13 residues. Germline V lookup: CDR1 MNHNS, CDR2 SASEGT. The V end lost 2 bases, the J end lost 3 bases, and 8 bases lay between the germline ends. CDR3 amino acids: CASSEQGGYEQYF. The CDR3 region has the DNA TGTGCCAGCAGTGAACAAGGAGGCTACGAGCAGTACTTC.

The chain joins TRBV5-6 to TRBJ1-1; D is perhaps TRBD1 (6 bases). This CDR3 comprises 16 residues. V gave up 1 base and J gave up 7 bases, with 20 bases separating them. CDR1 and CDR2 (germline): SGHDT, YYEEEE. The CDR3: CASSLLGGRDLIEAFF. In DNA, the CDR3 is TGTGCCAGCAGCTTGCTGGGGGGGCGCGATCTCATTGAAGCTTTCTTT.

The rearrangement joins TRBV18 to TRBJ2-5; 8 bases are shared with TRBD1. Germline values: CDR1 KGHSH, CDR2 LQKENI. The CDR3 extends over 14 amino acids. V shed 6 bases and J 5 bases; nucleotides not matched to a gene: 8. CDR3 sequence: CASSRTGPGETQYF. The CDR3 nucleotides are TGTGCCAGCTCCAGGACAGGGCCGGGGGAGACCCAGTACTTC.

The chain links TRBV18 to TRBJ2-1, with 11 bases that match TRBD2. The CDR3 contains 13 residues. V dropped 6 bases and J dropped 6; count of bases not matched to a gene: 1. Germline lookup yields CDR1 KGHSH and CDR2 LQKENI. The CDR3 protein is CASSGLAGNEQFF. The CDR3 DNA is TGTGCCAGCTCCGGACTAGCGGGCAATGAGCAGTTCTTC.

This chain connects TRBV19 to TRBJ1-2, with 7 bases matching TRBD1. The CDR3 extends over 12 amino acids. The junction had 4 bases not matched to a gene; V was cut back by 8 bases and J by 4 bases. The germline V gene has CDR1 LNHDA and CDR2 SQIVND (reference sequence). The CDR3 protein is CASRDRTYGYTF. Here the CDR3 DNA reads TGTGCCAGTCGGGACAGAACCTATGGCTACACCTTC.

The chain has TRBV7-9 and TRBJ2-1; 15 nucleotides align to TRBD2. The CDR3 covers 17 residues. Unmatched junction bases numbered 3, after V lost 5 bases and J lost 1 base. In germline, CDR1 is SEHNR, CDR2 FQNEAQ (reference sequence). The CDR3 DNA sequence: TGTGCCAGCAGCGCAGGGACTAGCGGGGGGTCCTACAATGAGCAGTTCTTC. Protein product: CASSAGTSGGSYNEQFF.

The CDR3 nucleotides are TGTGCCAGCAGTTTAGCAGGGGACTATGGCTACACCTTC. Its protein product is CASSLAGDYGYTF. This rearrangement joins TRBV28 to TRBJ1-2; weak D call: TRBD1 (6 bases). The CDR3 is 13 residues long. Trimming pared 2 bases from V and 3 bases from J, leaving 7 bases between. Per the germline V gene, CDR1 is MDHEN and CDR2 is SYDVKM.

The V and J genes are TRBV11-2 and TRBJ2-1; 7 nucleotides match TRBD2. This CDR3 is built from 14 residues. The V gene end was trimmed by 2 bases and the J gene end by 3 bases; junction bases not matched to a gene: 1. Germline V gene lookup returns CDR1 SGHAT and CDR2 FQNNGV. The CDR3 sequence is CASSLRTSYNEQFF. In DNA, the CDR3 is TGTGCCAGCAGCTTACGGACTAGCTACAATGAGCAGTTCTTC.

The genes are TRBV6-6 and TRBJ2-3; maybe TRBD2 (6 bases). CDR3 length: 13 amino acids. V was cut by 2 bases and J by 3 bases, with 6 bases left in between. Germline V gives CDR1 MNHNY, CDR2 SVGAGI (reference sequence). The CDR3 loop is CASSYLATDTQYF. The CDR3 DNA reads TGTGCCAGCAGTTACCTAGCGACAGATACGCAGTATTTT.

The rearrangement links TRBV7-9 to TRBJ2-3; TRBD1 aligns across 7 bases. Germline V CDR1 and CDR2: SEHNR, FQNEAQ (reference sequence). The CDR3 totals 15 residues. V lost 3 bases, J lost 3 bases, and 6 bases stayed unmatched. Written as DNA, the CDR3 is TGTGCCAGCAGCTTCCGACAGGGTTTAACAGATACGCAGTATTTT. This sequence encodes CASSFRQGLTDTQYF.